One and the same sample provided the 26 T cell receptor beta chains below, sequenced in a study of blood T cell repertoires in COVID-19. Libraries were prepared by immunoSEQ multiplex PCR; TCRdb keeps only in-frame clonotypes and omits some of them. The data contain roughly 96,000 clones, more than 75% of them seen just once; the ten biggest clones take up 18%. What was sequenced was peripheral blood. All receptors come from a man older than 75 with acute or convalescent COVID-19.

The chain carries TRBV7-8 and TRBJ2-5; 7 positions match TRBD1. With V trimmed by 5 bases and J by 1 base, 4 bases remained unmatched. The germline CDR1 and CDR2 sequences are SGHVS and FQNEAQ. This CDR3 is 14 amino acids long. CDR3 residues: CASSTRDSQETQYF. CDR3 in DNA: TGTGCCAGCAGCACCCGGGACAGCCAAGAGACCCAGTACTTC.

The rearrangement uses TRBV5-1 and TRBJ2-3; D is perhaps TRBD1 (6 bases). V lost 4 bases and J 4 bases, leaving 13 bases between the germline ends. Germline CDR1 SGHRS, CDR2 YFSETQ. The CDR3 is made up of 14 amino acids. CDR3 DNA: TGCGCCAGCAGCCTTGGACAGACAGCAGATACGCAGTATTTT. It specifies CASSLGQTADTQYF.

This chain uses TRBV29-1 with TRBJ2-1, with D unclear. This CDR3 is 11 amino acids long. Germline values: CDR1 SQVTM, CDR2 ANQGSEA. V was pared by 6 bases and J by 7 bases, with 10 bases between. For the CDR3, the DNA is TGCAGCGTCCTACAGCAAAATGAGCAGTTCTTC. Encoded protein: CSVLQQNEQFF.

J is TRBJ1-1 and V is TRBV4-3; 8 nucleotides agree with TRBD1. This CDR3 is 14 amino acids long. The J segment lost 6 bases and the V segment lost 4 bases, leaving 7 bases of the junction unmatched. Germline V lookup: CDR1 LGHNA, CDR2 YSLEER. The CDR3 DNA sequence: TGCGCCAGCAGCCGAGGACAGGGATGGTCTGAAGCTTTCTTT. The encoded protein is CASSRGQGWSEAFF.

J is TRBJ1-1 and V is TRBV21-1; TRBD1 reflects the table's D call only, with no check against the DNA. TRBV21-1 is deemed a pseudogene. The CDR3 runs 15 residues. The CDR3 DNA reads TGTGCCAGCAGCGCCCAGGACAGGGGGAACACTGAAGCTTTCTTT. Its translation is CASSAQDRGNTEAFF.

The chain joins TRBV24-1 to TRBJ2-2; 8 nucleotides match TRBD1. CDR1 and CDR2 from the germline V gene are KGHDR and SFDVKD. V dropped 7 bases and J dropped 4; count of bases not matched to a gene: 4. The CDR3 contains 14 residues. This chain's CDR3 is CATSSTGVTGELFF. In nucleotides, the CDR3 is TGTGCCACCAGCTCGACAGGGGTCACCGGGGAGCTGTTTTTT.

This rearrangement joins TRBV18 to TRBJ1-1; the match to TRBD1 covers 7 bases. CDR1 and CDR2 (germline): KGHSH, LQKENI. The ends lost 6 bases at V and 3 bases at J; junction bases unmatched: 7. The length of the CDR3 is 14 residues. CDR3 sequence: CASSLGTEYTEAFF. CDR3 nucleotides: TGTGCCAGCTCCCTAGGGACAGAATACACTGAAGCTTTCTTT.

The chain joins TRBV10-2 to TRBJ2-1, with D tentatively TRBD2 (7 bases). The V gene lost 5 bases and the J gene lost 6 bases, with 14 bases spanning the gap. The germline CDR1 and CDR2 sequences are WSHSY and SAAADI. This CDR3 contains 14 residues. The CDR3 nucleotides are TGCGCCAGCAGTTACGGGGGGCGGTCCAATGAGCAGTTCTTC. Protein sequence: CASSYGGRSNEQFF.

The rearrangement joins TRBV7-2 to TRBJ2-5; 10 bases agree with TRBD2. V was pared by 5 bases and J by 5 bases, with 11 bases of the junction left unmatched. Per the germline V gene, CDR1 is SGHTA and CDR2 is FQGNSA. The CDR3 runs to 16 residues. CDR3: CASSQAHSGGLETQYF. In DNA form, the CDR3 reads TGTGCCAGCAGCCAGGCCCATAGCGGGGGGCTGGAGACCCAGTACTTC.

The chain uses TRBV11-3 and TRBJ2-5, with 9 bases lining up with TRBD1. Germline assignment: CDR1 SGHNT and CDR2 YENEEA. V lost 4 bases and J lost 2; bases outside the gene matches: 2. This CDR3 comprises 14 residues. CDR3 in amino acids: CASSYRGRQETQYF. CDR3 sequence (DNA): TGTGCCAGCAGCTACAGGGGGCGGCAAGAGACCCAGTACTTC.

The chain couples TRBV28 to TRBJ2-7, with TRBD1 matching over 11 bases. This CDR3 is 15 amino acids long. CDR1 and CDR2 (germline): MDHEN, SYDVKM. Germline trimming cut 3 bases from V and 9 bases from J; bases unmatched to any gene: 10. This chain's CDR3 is CASSLADRGRLRQYF. The CDR3 DNA sequence: TGTGCCAGCAGTTTGGCGGACAGGGGGCGCTTGAGGCAGTACTTC.

This clone appeared a few times. The chain links TRBV6-2 or TRBV6-3 to TRBJ1-5; maybe TRBD1 (6 bases). This CDR3 has 15 residues. Trimming took off 2 bases at V and 4 bases at J, with 12 bases between the two ends. Germline loops: CDR1 MNHEY, CDR2 SVGEGT. CDR3 DNA: TGTGCCAGCAGTTACGTACAGGGACGAAATCAGCCCCAGCATTTT. It is translated as CASSYVQGRNQPQHF.

The chain recombines TRBV19 with TRBJ2-2; 11 positions agree with TRBD1. Germline-derived CDR1 and CDR2 are LNHDA and SQIVND (reference sequence). The ends lost 8 bases at V and 4 bases at J; junction bases unmatched: 3. This CDR3 has 14 amino acids. For the CDR3, the DNA is TGTGCCAGTGCCGGGACAGGGGGCACCGGGGAGCTGTTTTTT. It translates to CASAGTGGTGELFF.

The chain recombines TRBV28 with TRBJ1-5, with 7 bases matching TRBD1. V lost 6 bases, J lost 4 bases, and 15 bases stayed unmatched. This CDR3 comprises 17 residues. The germline V gene has CDR1 MDHEN and CDR2 SYDVKM. CDR3 nucleotide sequence: TGTGCCAGCAGCTCCACTAACCACAGGGGAAGGAATCAGCCCCAGCATTTT. Protein sequence: CASSSTNHRGRNQPQHF.

J is TRBJ2-2 and V is TRBV2; 7 positions agree with TRBD1. This CDR3 is built from 14 residues. CDR1 is SNHLY and CDR2 is FYNNEI in the germline V gene. Trimming at V came to 6 bases and at J to 3 bases, leaving 4 bases not matched to a gene. The CDR3 region has the DNA TGTGCCAGCAGCCGGGACAGAGACACCGGGGAGCTGTTTTTT. Protein product: CASSRDRDTGELFF.

The chain carries TRBV24-1 and TRBJ2-2; TRBD1 matches at 8 bases. The CDR3 is 16 amino acids. Germline values: CDR1 KGHDR, CDR2 SFDVKD. The junction had 15 bases not matched to a gene; V was cut back by 9 bases and J by 7 bases. As DNA, the CDR3 is TGTGCCACCTCCCCGGGAGCAGGGGGCTGGGACGGGGAGCTGTTTTTT. Amino acid sequence: CATSPGAGGWDGELFF.

This chain uses TRBV5-8 with TRBJ2-2; 7 nucleotides agree with TRBD1. Per the germline V gene, CDR1 is SGHTS and CDR2 is YDEGEE. The CDR3 consists of 16 residues. V lost 4 bases, J lost 2 bases, and 8 bases stayed unmatched. The CDR3 reads CASSRTGTVNTGELFF. CDR3 DNA sequence: TGTGCCAGCAGCCGGACCGGGACAGTTAACACCGGGGAGCTGTTTTTT.

The chain is built from TRBV20-1 and TRBJ1-5, with 7 bases aligning to TRBD1. The ends lost 3 bases at V and 0 bases at J; junction bases unmatched: 5. In germline, CDR1 is DFQATT, CDR2 SNEGSKA (reference sequence). CDR3 length equals 15 residues. The CDR3 region is CSASRTGVSNQPQHF. In nucleotides, the CDR3 is TGCAGTGCTAGTCGAACAGGGGTTAGCAATCAGCCCCAGCATTTT.

This chain connects TRBV5-1 to TRBJ2-3; D is ambiguous. Germline assignment: CDR1 SGHRS and CDR2 YFSETQ. V shed 7 bases and J shed 1 base, with 7 bases lying between them. The CDR3 loop spans 12 amino acids. Here the CDR3 reads CASRDGTDTQYF. The CDR3 nucleotides are TGCGCCAGCCGCGATGGCACAGATACGCAGTATTTT.

This clone was seen once. The rearrangement joins TRBV2 to TRBJ2-7, with D tentatively TRBD1 (6 bases). V shed 3 bases and J shed 2 bases, with 14 bases lying between them. The germline CDR1 and CDR2 sequences are SNHLY and FYNNEI. This CDR3 contains 15 residues. This CDR3 is CASSERQVGAYEQYF. CDR3 DNA sequence: TGTGCCAGCAGTGAGAGACAGGTTGGAGCCTACGAGCAGTACTTC. The whole variable domain, remainder taken from reference TRBV2 and TRBJ2-7, is EPEVTQTPSHQVTQMGQEVILRCVPISNHLYFYWYRQILGQKVEFLVSFYNNEISEKSEIFDDQFSVERPDGSNFTLKIRSTKLEDSAMYFCASSERQVGAYEQYFGPGTRLTVT.

The chain is built from TRBV7-8 and TRBJ1-2, with a possible D match to TRBD1 (6 bases). Trimming cost V 1 base and J 8 bases, with 14 bases left between them. This CDR3 region has 14 residues. Looked up from germline, CDR1 is SGHVS and CDR2 is FQNEAQ. CDR3 bases: TGTGCCAGCAGCTTAGGGACAGCAGAAGGCGGCTACACCTTC. It yields the protein CASSLGTAEGGYTF.

This chain joins TRBV20-1 and TRBJ2-1; tentatively, D is TRBD1 (5 bases). The CDR3 totals 11 residues. The V end lost 5 bases, the J end lost 8 bases, and 10 bases lay between the germline ends. Germline CDR1 DFQATT, CDR2 SNEGSKA (reference sequence). The CDR3 is CSAGARDEQFF. The CDR3 nucleotides read TGCAGTGCTGGGGCCCGCGATGAGCAGTTCTTC.

Only a few counts were recorded for this clone. The DNA for the CDR3 is TGTGCCAGCAGCCTGAGGGGGCTGGACACCGGGGAGCTGTTTTTT. Encoded protein: CASSLRGLDTGELFF. The V gene is TRBV28, the J gene TRBJ2-2, with 7 bases identical to TRBD1. Per the germline V gene, CDR1 is MDHEN and CDR2 is SYDVKM. The CDR3 length is 15 residues. V lost 6 bases to trimming and J lost 3 bases; unmatched junction nucleotides: 7.

This rearrangement joins TRBV4-1 to TRBJ1-3; D is perhaps TRBD1 (5 bases). Trimming removed 3 bases from V and 4 bases from J, with 16 bases in between. The CDR3 totals 16 residues. CDR1 and CDR2 from the germline V gene are MGHRA and YSYEKL. In DNA form, the CDR3 reads TGCGCCAGCAGCCAGACTGGGGGGAAGACCGGAAACACCATATATTTT. Its protein product is CASSQTGGKTGNTIYF.

The J gene is TRBJ1-6, the V gene TRBV4-3; 11 nucleotides line up with TRBD1. CDR1 and CDR2 from the germline V gene are LGHNA and YSLEER. CDR3 length: 19 residues. V was clipped by 0 bases and J by 7 bases; unmatched bases: 11. CDR3 residues: CASSQEGQGASPRNSPLHF. Here the CDR3 DNA reads TGCGCCAGCAGCCAAGAAGGACAGGGGGCGTCCCCGAGGAATTCACCCCTCCACTTT.

This chain links TRBV29-1 with TRBJ2-1; weak D call: TRBD1 (6 bases). Germline lookup yields CDR1 SQVTM and CDR2 ANQGSEA. Trimming pared 5 bases from V and 0 bases from J, leaving 8 bases between. The CDR3 consists of 13 residues. CDR3 in amino acids: CSVRDNSYNEQFF. CDR3 DNA sequence: TGCAGCGTTCGGGACAACTCCTACAATGAGCAGTTCTTC.